This is a list of T cell receptor beta chains from one sample in a study of T-cell reconstitution after alpha-beta-depleted transplantation in children. One entry per CDR3 protein results from TCRdb running MiXCR on the PCR reads. The table records about 460,000 distinct CDR3 sequences, around 13% of them present only once. The sample in question was PBMCs from the stem cell graft donor, obtained from the stem cell graft. All receptors derive from a human donor who donated a stem cell graft to a child with combined immunodeficiency. Each CDR3 is given with its conserved first and last residue. A D gene is named only where the DNA matches it firmly. A clone size is listed for some rows: how often the clone was seen (once, few, many), or a class if it is expanded.

j_call: TRBJ2-4; clone_size: many; d_call: TRBD1; v_call: TRBV7-2; cdr3_aa: CASRANRGYIQYF; cdr3_nt: TGTGCCAGCAGGGCCAACAGGGGTTACATTCAGTACTTC
j_call: TRBJ1-4; clone_size: few; d_call: NA; v_call: TRBV4-3; cdr3_aa: CASSHSLETTLATNEKLFF; cdr3_nt: TGCGCCAGCAGCCACTCGCTGGAGACTACCTTAGCAACTAATGAAAAACTGTTTTTT
j_call: TRBJ1-3; clone_size: few; d_call: NA; v_call: TRBV5-4; cdr3_aa: CASSLPFLNVHRRQDGSGNTIYF; cdr3_nt: TGTGCCAGCAGCTTGCCTTTCTTAAATGTACACCGACGGCAGGATGGCTCTGGAAACACCATATATTTT
j_call: TRBJ1-5; clone_size: NA; d_call: TRBD1; v_call: TRBV6-5; cdr3_aa: CASSKDRDGQPQHF; cdr3_nt: TGTGCCAGCAGCAAGGACAGGGATGGTCAGCCCCAGCATTTT
j_call: TRBJ2-5; clone_size: NA; d_call: NA; v_call: TRBV11-1; cdr3_aa: CASEGRAPLETQYF; cdr3_nt: TGTGCCAGCGAGGGTAGGGCGCCGCTAGAGACCCAGTACTTC
j_call: TRBJ2-5; clone_size: few; d_call: TRBD2; v_call: TRBV5-1; cdr3_aa: CASSPGDLAGLGETQYF; cdr3_nt: TGCGCCAGCAGCCCGGGGGATCTAGCGGGGCTAGGGGAGACCCAGTACTTC
j_call: TRBJ2-1; clone_size: few; d_call: NA; v_call: TRBV4-2; cdr3_aa: CASSQANGNEQFF; cdr3_nt: TGTGCCAGCAGCCAAGCGAACGGCAATGAGCAGTTCTTC
j_call: TRBJ2-7; clone_size: NA; d_call: TRBD1; v_call: TRBV5-5; cdr3_aa: CASSSGTGVRYEQYF; cdr3_nt: TGTGCCAGCAGCTCCGGCACAGGGGTACGCTACGAGCAGTACTTC
j_call: TRBJ1-2; clone_size: few; d_call: NA; v_call: TRBV24-1; cdr3_aa: CATSDSVGQSSGYTF; cdr3_nt: TGTGCCACCAGTGATTCGGTCGGACAGTCGTCTGGCTACACCTTC
j_call: TRBJ2-3; clone_size: few; d_call: NA; v_call: TRBV5-6; cdr3_aa: CASSLVGRVGDTQYF; cdr3_nt: TGTGCCAGCAGCTTGGTAGGGAGAGTAGGAGATACGCAGTATTTT
j_call: TRBJ1-1; clone_size: few; d_call: NA; v_call: TRBV12-3/TRBV12-4; cdr3_aa: CASSPDPGRTEAFF; cdr3_nt: TGTGCCAGCAGTCCCGACCCGGGAAGGACTGAAGCTTTCTTT
j_call: TRBJ2-7; clone_size: many; d_call: NA; v_call: TRBV5-6; cdr3_aa: CASSGWGVYEQYF; cdr3_nt: TGTGCCAGCAGCGGCTGGGGGGTCTACGAGCAGTACTTC
j_call: TRBJ2-7; clone_size: many; d_call: TRBD2; v_call: TRBV3-1; cdr3_aa: CASSQGLESYEQYF; cdr3_nt: TGTGCCAGCAGCCAGGGACTAGAGAGCTACGAGCAGTACTTC
j_call: TRBJ1-4; clone_size: many; d_call: TRBD1; v_call: TRBV7-9; cdr3_aa: CASSFYRGRGGKLFF; cdr3_nt: TGTGCCAGCAGCTTCTACAGGGGGCGCGGGGGAAAACTGTTTTTT
j_call: TRBJ1-1; clone_size: NA; d_call: NA; v_call: TRBV30; cdr3_aa: CAWTSGLNTEAFF; cdr3_nt: TGTGCCTGGACTAGTGGGCTGAACACTGAAGCTTTCTTT
j_call: TRBJ2-1; clone_size: few; d_call: NA; v_call: TRBV20-1; cdr3_aa: CSARSGLGNEQFF; cdr3_nt: TGCAGTGCTAGAAGTGGTCTAGGCAATGAGCAGTTCTTC
j_call: TRBJ2-7; clone_size: NA; d_call: NA; v_call: TRBV5-1; cdr3_aa: CASSLVKKGELTFYEQYF; cdr3_nt: TGCGCCAGCAGCTTGGTGAAAAAGGGGGAATTAACCTTCTACGAGCAGTACTTC
j_call: TRBJ1-5; clone_size: few; d_call: NA; v_call: TRBV6-2/TRBV6-3; cdr3_aa: CASSSLGVGARSNQPQHF; cdr3_nt: TGTGCCAGCAGTTCGCTGGGTGTGGGGGCGCGGAGCAATCAGCCCCAGCATTTT
j_call: TRBJ1-3; clone_size: NA; d_call: NA; v_call: TRBV12-3/TRBV12-4; cdr3_aa: CASRINPFSGNTIYF; cdr3_nt: TGTGCCAGCAGAATTAACCCCTTCTCTGGAAACACCATATATTTT
j_call: TRBJ2-7; clone_size: NA; d_call: TRBD2; v_call: TRBV7-2; cdr3_aa: CASSPWEGPYEQYF; cdr3_nt: TGTGCCAGCAGCCCCTGGGAGGGCCCCTACGAGCAGTACTTC
j_call: TRBJ2-5; clone_size: few; d_call: NA; v_call: TRBV10-3; cdr3_aa: CAISSRSGTETQYF; cdr3_nt: TGTGCCATCAGCTCTAGATCGGGGACGGAGACCCAGTACTTC
j_call: TRBJ2-7; clone_size: NA; d_call: NA; v_call: TRBV6-2/TRBV6-3; cdr3_aa: CASSYSSAPHSYEQYF; cdr3_nt: TGTGCCAGCAGTTACTCGTCGGCACCTCACTCCTACGAGCAGTACTTC
j_call: TRBJ2-7; clone_size: NA; d_call: NA; v_call: TRBV5-5; cdr3_aa: CASSLDQATYEQYF; cdr3_nt: TGTGCCAGCAGCTTGGATCAGGCAACCTACGAGCAGTACTTC
j_call: TRBJ2-1; clone_size: few; d_call: NA; v_call: TRBV27; cdr3_aa: CATRGEWSSYNEQFF; cdr3_nt: TGTGCCACCAGGGGCGAATGGAGCTCCTACAATGAGCAGTTCTTC
j_call: TRBJ2-7; clone_size: NA; d_call: NA; v_call: TRBV14; cdr3_aa: CASSETGTLFIYEQYF; cdr3_nt: TGTGCCAGCAGCGAAACCGGGACATTATTTATTTACGAGCAGTACTTC
j_call: TRBJ2-3; clone_size: NA; d_call: TRBD2; v_call: TRBV20-1; cdr3_aa: CSARAPSRGGTDTQYF; cdr3_nt: TGCAGTGCTAGAGCCCCCTCGCGGGGGGGCACAGATACGCAGTATTTT
j_call: TRBJ1-5; clone_size: many; d_call: TRBD1; v_call: TRBV7-9; cdr3_aa: CASSLTGTVNSNQPQHF; cdr3_nt: TGTGCCAGCAGCTTAACCGGGACAGTTAATAGCAATCAGCCCCAGCATTTT
j_call: TRBJ1-5; clone_size: NA; d_call: TRBD1; v_call: TRBV24-1; cdr3_aa: CATSDNGQAHQPQHF; cdr3_nt: TGTGCCACCAGTGATAATGGACAGGCGCATCAGCCCCAGCATTTT
j_call: TRBJ2-2; clone_size: NA; d_call: NA; v_call: TRBV3-1; cdr3_aa: CASSATANTGELFF; cdr3_nt: TGTGCCAGCAGTGCGACGGCGAACACCGGGGAGCTGTTTTTT
j_call: TRBJ2-2; clone_size: NA; d_call: NA; v_call: TRBV9; cdr3_aa: CASSARQNTGELFF; cdr3_nt: TGTGCCAGCAGCGCCCGACAGAACACCGGGGAGCTGTTTTTT
j_call: TRBJ2-5; clone_size: NA; d_call: NA; v_call: TRBV10-3; cdr3_aa: CAISEKAGIEETQYF; cdr3_nt: TGTGCCATCAGTGAGAAGGCAGGGATAGAAGAGACCCAGTACTTC
j_call: TRBJ1-6; clone_size: few; d_call: NA; v_call: TRBV28; cdr3_aa: CASRPGPTYNSPLHF; cdr3_nt: TGTGCCAGCAGACCCGGGCCTACCTATAATTCACCCCTCCACTTT
j_call: TRBJ1-5; clone_size: NA; d_call: NA; v_call: TRBV20-1; cdr3_aa: CSAPKKLSGGQPQHF; cdr3_nt: TGCAGTGCCCCGAAGAAGTTAAGCGGCGGTCAGCCCCAGCATTTT
j_call: TRBJ1-1; clone_size: NA; d_call: NA; v_call: TRBV7-2; cdr3_aa: CASSLVGAVNTEAFF; cdr3_nt: TGTGCCAGCAGCTTAGTAGGGGCGGTGAACACTGAAGCTTTCTTT
j_call: TRBJ1-1; clone_size: few; d_call: NA; v_call: TRBV5-1; cdr3_aa: CASSLDTANTEAFF; cdr3_nt: TGCGCCAGCAGCTTGGACACGGCTAACACTGAAGCTTTCTTT
j_call: TRBJ2-3; clone_size: NA; d_call: TRBD2; v_call: TRBV12-3/TRBV12-4; cdr3_aa: CASSFSGPLRDTQYF; cdr3_nt: TGTGCCAGCAGTTTTAGCGGGCCCCTACGGGATACGCAGTATTTT
j_call: TRBJ2-3; clone_size: few; d_call: NA; v_call: TRBV29-1; cdr3_aa: CSVSEGRDASGRVRDTQYF; cdr3_nt: TGCAGCGTTAGCGAGGGGCGCGATGCGAGTGGCAGGGTGAGAGATACGCAGTATTTT
j_call: TRBJ2-1; clone_size: NA; d_call: TRBD2; v_call: TRBV3-1; cdr3_aa: CASSQAGLADNEQFF; cdr3_nt: TGTGCCAGCAGCCAAGCGGGACTAGCGGACAATGAGCAGTTCTTC
j_call: TRBJ2-2; clone_size: few; d_call: NA; v_call: TRBV11-1; cdr3_aa: CASSSTGWRTSSNTGELFF; cdr3_nt: TGTGCCAGCAGCTCAACCGGCTGGCGGACATCCTCAAACACCGGGGAGCTGTTTTTT
j_call: TRBJ2-1; clone_size: few; d_call: NA; v_call: TRBV7-2; cdr3_aa: CASSLDQNNEQFF; cdr3_nt: TGTGCCAGCAGCCTCGACCAAAACAATGAGCAGTTCTTC
j_call: TRBJ2-1; clone_size: NA; d_call: NA; v_call: TRBV29-1; cdr3_aa: CSVERNNEQFF; cdr3_nt: TGCAGCGTTGAACGGAACAATGAGCAGTTCTTC
j_call: TRBJ2-7; clone_size: NA; d_call: NA; v_call: TRBV25-1; cdr3_aa: CASSGISPGEQYF; cdr3_nt: TGTGCCAGCAGTGGGATTTCACCGGGCGAGCAGTACTTC
j_call: TRBJ2-3; clone_size: NA; d_call: NA; v_call: TRBV12-3/TRBV12-4; cdr3_aa: CASSPGVRGGNTQYF; cdr3_nt: TGTGCCAGCAGCCCTGGGGTCCGAGGAGGGAATACGCAGTATTTT
j_call: TRBJ2-2; clone_size: few; d_call: NA; v_call: TRBV7-6; cdr3_aa: CASSLTDFTGELFF; cdr3_nt: TGTGCCAGCAGCTTAACAGACTTCACCGGGGAGCTGTTTTTT
j_call: TRBJ1-1; clone_size: few; d_call: NA; v_call: TRBV15; cdr3_aa: CATSRDYRDTEAFF; cdr3_nt: TGTGCCACCAGCAGAGATTACAGGGACACTGAAGCTTTCTTT
j_call: TRBJ2-7; clone_size: NA; d_call: TRBD2; v_call: TRBV15; cdr3_aa: CATSRDRLGVASGSREQYF; cdr3_nt: TGTGCCACCAGCAGAGATCGGCTGGGGGTGGCTAGCGGGAGTCGAGAGCAGTACTTC
j_call: TRBJ2-3; clone_size: many; d_call: NA; v_call: TRBV29-1; cdr3_aa: CSVERDTSTDTQYF; cdr3_nt: TGCAGCGTTGAACGGGACACCTCCACAGATACGCAGTATTTT
j_call: TRBJ2-5; clone_size: many; d_call: TRBD2; v_call: TRBV20-1; cdr3_aa: CSARRASGGLQETQYF; cdr3_nt: TGCAGTGCTAGACGGGCGAGCGGGGGCCTCCAAGAGACCCAGTACTTC
j_call: TRBJ2-1; clone_size: NA; d_call: TRBD2; v_call: TRBV11-2; cdr3_aa: CASSLSPGTSPYNEQFF; cdr3_nt: TGTGCCAGCAGCTTAAGCCCCGGGACTAGCCCCTACAATGAGCAGTTCTTC
j_call: TRBJ1-6; clone_size: NA; d_call: TRBD1; v_call: TRBV7-9; cdr3_aa: CASRTGYADSPLHF; cdr3_nt: TGTGCCAGCCGGACAGGGTACGCGGATTCACCCCTCCACTTT
j_call: TRBJ1-1; clone_size: NA; d_call: TRBD1; v_call: TRBV11-2; cdr3_aa: CASSHRTGKGTEAFF; cdr3_nt: TGTGCCAGCAGCCACAGGACAGGGAAAGGAACTGAAGCTTTCTTT
j_call: TRBJ2-1; clone_size: NA; d_call: TRBD1; v_call: TRBV2; cdr3_aa: CASRDRGGHNEQFF; cdr3_nt: TGTGCCAGCAGGGACAGGGGAGGACACAATGAGCAGTTCTTC
j_call: TRBJ2-7; clone_size: many; d_call: NA; v_call: TRBV10-3; cdr3_aa: CAISESGASLAYEQYF; cdr3_nt: TGTGCCATCAGTGAGTCCGGGGCTAGCTTAGCCTACGAGCAGTACTTC
j_call: TRBJ2-3; clone_size: NA; d_call: NA; v_call: TRBV7-3; cdr3_aa: CASSPVQGTSTDTQYF; cdr3_nt: TGTGCCAGCAGCCCGGTACAGGGGACTAGCACAGATACGCAGTATTTT
j_call: TRBJ2-1; clone_size: NA; d_call: NA; v_call: TRBV15; cdr3_aa: CATSRDPVKEQFF; cdr3_nt: TGTGCCACCAGCAGAGATCCCGTGAAAGAGCAGTTCTTC
j_call: TRBJ2-1; clone_size: few; d_call: NA; v_call: TRBV27; cdr3_aa: CASKTSNEQFF; cdr3_nt: TGTGCCAGCAAGACTAGTAATGAGCAGTTCTTC